One TCR beta chain is described in this entry. What it recognizes is unknown. The data were produced by immunoSEQ multiplex PCR, yet TCRdb's version contains in-frame clones alone and is incomplete. Here the sample spans tens of thousands of clones, roughly nine tenths being singletons. This specimen belongs to a study of T cell responses to AZD1222 COVID-19 vaccine. Whole-study context: Analyses pooled second doses at about 4 or about 12 weeks.

General study points: Repertoires were obtained solely post-peak T cell response.

This CDR3 has 13 residues. V was cut by 4 bases and J by 2 bases, with 9 bases left in between. Germline loops: CDR1 MDHEN, CDR2 SYDVKM. Sample: peripheral blood, taken on day 0 of AZD1222 vaccination. This chain joins TRBV28 and TRBJ2-7; the D is unclear. The clonotype originates from an adult in good health. This chain's CDR3 is CASSYSIAYEQYF. In nucleotides, the CDR3 is TGTGCCAGCAGTTACTCCATCGCCTACGAGCAGTACTTC. Based on the CDR3 plus reference TRBV28 and TRBJ2-7, the full variable domain is DVKVTQSSRYLVKRTGEKVFLECVQDMDHENMFWYRQDPGLGLRLIYFSYDVKMKEKGDIPEGYSVSREKKERFSLILESASTNQTSMYLCASSYSIAYEQYFGPGTRLTVT.